These T cell receptor beta chains were read from a single sample in a study of cytomegalovirus exposure and HLA in healthy donors. Profiled with immunoSEQ multiplex PCR; TCRdb holds only in-frame clones, not every one. Seen here are 80,000 or so clones, approximately 66% observed once, and the top ten hold 4.4%. The sequenced sample consisted of PBMCs. These receptor sequences come from a male donor in good health and CMV-seropositive. The CDR3 runs from the conserved cysteine through the conserved F or W. Fields, in order: J gene, clone size, V gene, CDR3 protein. Rows give clone size only sometimes, using once, few, many, or a class for an expanded clone.

j_gene: TRBJ2-2; abundance: once; v_gene: TRBV6-5; CDR3aa: CASSYPSPSAGELFF
j_gene: TRBJ1-2; abundance: NA; v_gene: TRBV28; CDR3aa: CASSSSGGANYGYTF
j_gene: TRBJ2-5; abundance: NA; v_gene: TRBV5-1; CDR3aa: CASSLTGTSRETQYF
j_gene: TRBJ2-7; abundance: NA; v_gene: TRBV28; CDR3aa: CASSLSLAGVSYEQYF
j_gene: TRBJ1-1; abundance: few; v_gene: TRBV4-3; CDR3aa: CASSLQGAGTEAFF
j_gene: TRBJ2-6; abundance: few; v_gene: TRBV7-2; CDR3aa: CASSPHQGSGANVLTF
j_gene: TRBJ2-7; abundance: few; v_gene: TRBV29-1; CDR3aa: CSVEDPLQGGDYEQYF
j_gene: TRBJ1-1; abundance: NA; v_gene: TRBV12-5; CDR3aa: CASADRVGNEAFF
j_gene: TRBJ2-5; abundance: NA; v_gene: TRBV4-1; CDR3aa: CASSQGARQETQYF
j_gene: TRBJ1-5; abundance: NA; v_gene: TRBV5-8; CDR3aa: CASSAGQGGNQPQHF
j_gene: TRBJ1-1; abundance: NA; v_gene: TRBV19; CDR3aa: CASRPVAGNTEAFF
j_gene: TRBJ1-2; abundance: few; v_gene: TRBV7-2; CDR3aa: CASSSRTGMNGYGYTF